This T cell receptor beta chain was retrieved from a study of T-cell reconstitution after alpha-beta-depleted transplantation in children. Overall study results and limits: When one year had passed after transplant, most T-cell counts and diversity came from newly produced T cells.

TCRbeta library construction was performed incorporating unique molecular identifiers. Via MiXCR, TCRdb re-called the PCR reads, giving one row per CDR3 protein. The table has some 29,000 distinct CDR3 sequences, 6.3% seen once. Germline V gene data show CDR1 as LNHDA and CDR2 as SQIVND (reference sequence). The junction had 16 bases not matched to a gene; V was cut back by 7 bases and J by 10 bases. The CDR3 sequence is 15 residues long. In regard to this clonotype: Its antigen is as yet unknown.

V and J are TRBV19 and TRBJ2-1; 7 bases map to TRBD2. The sequence was collected from a male patient aged 5 to 17 who had a stem cell transplant for acute myeloid leukemia, so the T cells may come from the graft donor. The starting material was PBMCs, mostly from graft donor cells, obtained 180 days after TCRalphabeta/CD19-depleted stem cell transplant. The CDR3 bases are TGTGCCAGTACTGCTCTGGGAGGGCCCGTTCGAGAGCAGTTCTTC. The encoded protein is CASTALGGPVREQFF. The full variable domain, rest sourced from reference TRBV19 and TRBJ2-1, is DGGITQSPKYLFRKEGQNVTLSCEQNLNHDAMYWYRQDPGQGLRLIYYSQIVNDFQKGDIAEGYSVSREKKESFPLTVTSAQKNPTAFYLCASTALGGPVREQFFGPGTRLTVL.